This is a list of T cell receptor beta chains from one sample in a study of blood T cell repertoires in COVID-19. Sequencing was performed with immunoSEQ multiplex PCR; in TCRdb, only in-frame clones are kept and a portion is missing. Seen here are roughly 100,000 clones, roughly 80% observed once, and the top ten hold about 11%. Sequenced material: peripheral blood. These receptor sequences come from a human donor in a cohort sampled during active COVID-19. CDR3s include the opening cysteine and the closing phenylalanine or tryptophan. Each record gives: V gene, J gene, D gene, clone size, CDR3 DNA, CDR3 protein. A D gene is named only where the DNA matches it firmly. Size is stated for part of the rows, as once, few or many counts, or as a class when the clone is expanded.

TRBV3-1/TRBV3-2	TRBJ1-2	NA	NA	TGTGCCAGCAACCCTCGGGGGCGGGGGAGATTCTCGGGCTACACCTTC	CASNPRGRGRFSGYTF
TRBV6-2/TRBV6-3	TRBJ2-7	TRBD2	NA	TGTGCCAGCAGCCGCACTAGCGGGGGGGCGATAACCTACGAGCAGTACTTC	CASSRTSGGAITYEQYF
TRBV9	TRBJ2-3	NA	NA	TGTGCCAGCAGCGTAGCGGGACAAAGCACAGATACGCAGTATTTT	CASSVAGQSTDTQYF
TRBV18	TRBJ2-7	TRBD1	NA	TGTGCCAGCTCACCAAGGGAGGGACAGGGAACCTACGAGCAGTACTTC	CASSPREGQGTYEQYF
TRBV7-2	TRBJ2-4	NA	NA	TGTGCCAGCAGCTTACGTCAGGTCGATACCAAAAACATTCAGTACTTC	CASSLRQVDTKNIQYF
TRBV5-8	TRBJ2-5	NA	once	TGTGCCAGCAGCGGGGGACAAGCTCGGGCCCAGTACTTC	CASSGGQARAQYF
TRBV9	TRBJ2-3	NA	once	TGTGCCAGCAGCGTAGTCCCGCCCACCGGCGGGTTTAGCACAGATACGCAGTATTTT	CASSVVPPTGGFSTDTQYF
TRBV7-3	TRBJ2-7	TRBD2	NA	TGTGCCAGCAGCTTAGGCCCAGCGGGGCGGCTGAGGACTGAGCAGTACTTC	CASSLGPAGRLRTEQYF
TRBV10-3	TRBJ1-2	TRBD1	NA	TGTGCCATCAGGGGGACAGTGGAATCTTATGGCTACACCTTC	CAIRGTVESYGYTF
TRBV29-1	TRBJ2-1	TRBD1	NA	TGCAGCGCGGAGGGACAGGGGTTTGCCAGTGAGCAGTTCTTC	CSAEGQGFASEQFF
TRBV3-1/TRBV3-2	TRBJ1-1	NA	NA	TGTGCCAGCAGTCCTACGCGGGGCGGCTTCACTGAAGCTTTCTTT	CASSPTRGGFTEAFF
TRBV21-1	TRBJ2-2	NA	NA	TGTGCCAGCAGCAAACCGGGACAGGCTGTTTCCGGGGAGCTGTTTTTT	CASSKPGQAVSGELFF
TRBV5-1	TRBJ1-1	TRBD1	NA	TGCGCCAGCACCCACTGGACAGGGGGCGCAGGTCCGAACACTGAAGCTTTCTTT	CASTHWTGGAGPNTEAFF
TRBV15	TRBJ1-5	NA	NA	TGTGCCACCAGCAGAGTTGGGGCAGGGGACAATCAGCCCCAGCATTTT	CATSRVGAGDNQPQHF
TRBV9	TRBJ1-3	NA	once	TGTGCCAGCAGCGTAGGTGGGGCTGGGGGAAACACCATATATTTT	CASSVGGAGGNTIYF
TRBV5-6	TRBJ1-1	NA	once	TGTGCCAGCAGCCAAGGGAGGGGTCCTGGCACTGAAGCTTTCTTT	CASSQGRGPGTEAFF
TRBV5-4	TRBJ2-7	NA	NA	TGTGCCAGCAGCTTGTCCAGGGGATATGCGGGCGAGCAGTACTTC	CASSLSRGYAGEQYF
TRBV9	TRBJ2-7	TRBD1	NA	TGTGCCAGCAGCCCGCAGCCCACAGTAGGGACAGGGTCCTACGAGCAGTACTTC	CASSPQPTVGTGSYEQYF
TRBV19	TRBJ1-2	TRBD1	few	TGTGCCATTCGACAGGGGAGAGATGGCTACACCTTC	CAIRQGRDGYTF
TRBV6-6	TRBJ1-2	NA	NA	TGTGCCAGCAGTTACCAGGGCGCCCTACGGCATGGCTACACCTTC	CASSYQGALRHGYTF
TRBV3-1/TRBV3-2	TRBJ1-2	NA	NA	TGTCATTCTATAAGGGGAGGGCATGGCTACACCTTC	CHSIRGGHGYTF
TRBV10-3	TRBJ1-1	NA	NA	TGTGCCATCTTTGGCCAGGGCCACACTGAAGCTTTCTTT	CAIFGQGHTEAFF
TRBV2	TRBJ1-2	TRBD1	NA	TGTGCCAGAGCCCTGGTAGCAGGGGGAGGTTCTGGCTACACCTTC	CARALVAGGGSGYTF
TRBV15	TRBJ1-5	NA	few	TGTGCCACCAGCAGCGCCACAGTGACAAATCAGCCCCAGCATTTT	CATSSATVTNQPQHF
TRBV5-8	TRBJ2-2	TRBD2	NA	TGTGCCAGCAGCGGCGGACTAGCGGTAAACACCGGGGAGCTGTTTTTT	CASSGGLAVNTGELFF
TRBV2	TRBJ1-6	NA	NA	TGTGCCAGCCTTAACTCCCAGGGAAGGAATTCACCCCTCCACTTT	CASLNSQGRNSPLHF
TRBV4-2	TRBJ1-4	NA	NA	TGTGCCAGCAGCCAAGGAAGGGGGACTAATGAAAAACTGTTTTTT	CASSQGRGTNEKLFF
TRBV19	TRBJ2-1	NA	few	TGTGCCAGTAGTCCGATCGGTGGGAGATACAATGAGCAGTTCTTC	CASSPIGGRYNEQFF
TRBV19	TRBJ1-4	NA	NA	TGTGCCAGTAGTGAGAGGGAAAAACTGTTTTTT	CASSEREKLFF
TRBV19	TRBJ2-7	TRBD2	NA	TGTGCCAGTAGTACTAGCGGGGGGACCGACGAGCAGTACTTC	CASSTSGGTDEQYF
TRBV19	TRBJ2-3	TRBD1	NA	TGTGCCAGTAGTGGAACAGGGGCAGATACGCAGTATTTT	CASSGTGADTQYF
TRBV19	TRBJ2-3	TRBD2	NA	TGTGCCAGTAGTAATCCTAGCGGGGGAACAGATACGCAGTATTTT	CASSNPSGGTDTQYF
TRBV27	TRBJ1-2	NA	once	TGTGCCAGCAGTCGCAGGGAGGGTGGCTATGGCTACACCTTC	CASSRREGGYGYTF
TRBV10-1	TRBJ2-2	TRBD1	NA	TGCGCCAGCAGTAAGGACAGGGGCGCTCTAGGGGAGCTGTTTTTT	CASSKDRGALGELFF
TRBV7-9	TRBJ1-2	NA	NA	TGTGCCAGCAGCTTTCAGGGCCTCATCACCTTC	CASSFQGLITF
TRBV2	TRBJ1-1	NA	few	TGTGCCAGCAGTGAACCCGTCACTGAAGCTTTCTTT	CASSEPVTEAFF
TRBV5-1	TRBJ2-2	TRBD1	NA	TGCGCCAGCAGCCCCTCAGGGGGCGCGACCGGGGAGCTGTTTTTT	CASSPSGGATGELFF
TRBV5-1	TRBJ2-1	NA	few	TGCGCCAGCAGCTTTGGACTTGGTGGGGGGTATGAGCAGTTCTTC	CASSFGLGGGYEQFF
TRBV27	TRBJ2-2	TRBD2	NA	TGTGCCAGCAGCCAACTAGCGGGGGGTGGTACCGGGGAGCTGTTTTTT	CASSQLAGGGTGELFF
TRBV19	TRBJ1-5	NA	NA	TGTGCCAGTAGTGTGCAGTTCAATCAGCCCCAGCATTTT	CASSVQFNQPQHF
TRBV10-3	TRBJ2-3	TRBD2	NA	TGTGCCATCAGTCGTAGCGGGGGGGATACAGATACGCAGTATTTT	CAISRSGGDTDTQYF
TRBV7-2	TRBJ2-5	TRBD2	NA	TGTGCCAGCAGCACCCGGGGGGGGCCGGGGACCCAGTACTTC	CASSTRGGPGTQYF
TRBV28	TRBJ2-1	NA	NA	TGTGCCAGCAGTTTCCAGGGGAGTTACAATGAGCAGTTCTTC	CASSFQGSYNEQFF
TRBV3-1/TRBV3-2	TRBJ1-3	NA	NA	TGTGCCAGCAGCCCCCTGCGGGGAGTCGGCACCATATATTTT	CASSPLRGVGTIYF